The table lists the clone carrying this T cell receptor beta chain with a few counts. No antigen is known for it. Each donor's blood draw was roughly 10 milliliters of peripheral blood. This specimen belongs to a study of blood T cells in healthy people across ages. About the research overall: When template switching was applied, about one barcoded beta molecule was captured per two T cells.

After removal of 0 bases from V and 5 bases from J, the junction contained 5 bases not matched to a gene. Germline CDR1 SGHTA, CDR2 FQGNSA. The CDR3 spans 15 residues. Primed by a sample-barcoded 5' primer and a J-beta primer mix, a second PCR proceeded for about 6 to 12 cycles. One entry per CDR3 protein results from TCRdb running MiXCR on the 5' RACE reads. In the table there are around 850,000 distinct CDR3 sequences, about 37% of which are singletons. Study-level findings and limits: There was no known CMV status for donors, so expanded clonotype changes were possibly confounded. Versus aged donors, long-lived donors had higher diversity and more naive CD4+ cells.

This receptor was obtained from a man in his late teens or twenties in good health. Sequenced input: blood. The chain carries TRBV7-2 and TRBJ1-1, with TRBD1 matching over 8 bases. The CDR3 loop is CASSLATGTGTEAFF. CDR3 DNA: TGTGCCAGCAGCTTAGCCACCGGGACAGGTACTGAAGCTTTCTTT.